Listed below are T cell receptor beta chains from one sample, sequenced in a study of T-cell reconstitution after alpha-beta-depleted transplantation in children. TCRdb recomputed calls from the PCR reads with MiXCR, one row per CDR3 protein. The data show roughly 300,000 distinct CDR3 sequences, about 9.3% seen once. The material was PBMCs from the stem cell graft donor, obtained from the stem cell graft. The receptors come from a human donor who donated a stem cell graft to a child with acute lymphoblastic leukemia. CDR3s include the opening cysteine and the closing phenylalanine or tryptophan. The D gene is left open where the match is weak. Size values are once, few and many counts, or a class for expanded clones, and some rows have none.

>TRBD2|17|-|TRBJ2-7|TRBV20-1
CSARVFGRSGRADEQYF
TGCAGTGCTAGAGTCTTTGGGAGGAGCGGGAGGGCCGACGAGCAGTACTTC
>-|15|few|TRBJ1-4|TRBV28
CAARVFGDPHGKLFF
TGTGCCGCAAGGGTGTTCGGGGACCCCCATGGGAAACTGTTTTTT
>-|14|-|TRBJ2-7|TRBV4-1
CASSQGIGAYEQYF
TGCGCCAGCAGCCAAGGTATAGGGGCCTACGAGCAGTACTTC
>TRBD1|14|-|TRBJ2-7|TRBV24-1
CATSDFRGPYEQYF
TGTGCCACCAGTGATTTCAGGGGGCCGTACGAGCAGTACTTC
>-|13|many|TRBJ1-1|TRBV6-2/TRBV6-3
CASSLTRGTEAFF
TGTGCCAGCAGTTTAACGAGGGGAACTGAAGCTTTCTTT
>TRBD2|16|-|TRBJ2-1|TRBV7-8
CASSLGRLAGTNEQFF
TGTGCCAGCAGCTTAGGAAGACTAGCGGGAACAAATGAGCAGTTCTTC
>-|15|few|TRBJ1-1|TRBV25-1
CASSEKGQGIPEAFF
TGTGCCAGCAGTGAAAAGGGGCAGGGGATACCTGAAGCTTTCTTT
>TRBD1|14|few|TRBJ1-1|TRBV5-1
CASHRGDGNTEAFF
TGCGCCAGCCACAGGGGCGACGGGAACACTGAAGCTTTCTTT
>-|15|-|TRBJ1-3|TRBV7-9
CASTLTGFAGNTIYF
TGTGCCAGCACCTTGACGGGGTTTGCTGGAAACACCATATATTTT
>-|14|many|TRBJ1-5|TRBV7-9
CASSFGTSNQPQHF
TGTGCCAGCAGCTTCGGGACTAGCAATCAGCCCCAGCATTTT
>-|13|-|TRBJ2-3|TRBV7-9
CASSTTNTDTQYF
TGTGCCAGCAGCACGACTAATACAGATACGCAGTATTTT
>-|14|many|TRBJ1-5|TRBV5-1
CASSEGGGNQPQHF
TGCGCCAGCAGCGAGGGGGGTGGCAATCAGCCCCAGCATTTT
>TRBD1|15|-|TRBJ2-7|TRBV19
CASRLSTGTSYEQYF
TGTGCCAGTAGACTCTCGACAGGGACCTCCTACGAGCAGTACTTC
>-|13|once|TRBJ1-5|TRBV15
CATSRDQNQPQHF
TGTGCCACCAGCAGGGACCAAAATCAGCCCCAGCATTTT
>-|15|many|TRBJ2-1|TRBV20-1
CSASRSGAFSGLEFF
TGCAGTGCTAGCCGCTCGGGGGCTTTTAGCGGCCTCGAGTTCTTC
>-|15|many|TRBJ2-3|TRBV5-1
CASSLASGVADTQYF
TGCGCCAGCAGCTTGGCATCGGGGGTCGCAGATACGCAGTATTTT
>-|14|-|TRBJ2-1|TRBV7-6
CASSLEVSRDEQFF
TGTGCCAGCAGCTTAGAAGTCTCCCGGGATGAGCAGTTCTTC
>TRBD2|14|few|TRBJ2-3|TRBV7-8
CASSPGGGRSTQYF
TGTGCCAGCAGCCCGGGGGGGGGGAGGTCTACGCAGTATTTT
>-|13|many|TRBJ2-2|TRBV28
CASSLRRTGELFF
TGTGCCAGCAGTTTAAGGAGAACCGGGGAGCTGTTTTTT
>TRBD2|16|-|TRBJ2-1|TRBV11-2
CASRTDGPGGVNEHFF
TGTGCCAGCAGGACGGACGGACCTGGGGGGGTGAATGAGCACTTCTTC
>-|13|once|TRBJ1-5|TRBV7-9
CASSFTGSQPQHF
TGTGCCAGCAGCTTTACGGGGAGTCAGCCCCAGCATTTT
>TRBD2|14|-|TRBJ2-7|TRBV20-1
CSATDTSGPNEQYF
TGCAGTGCTACGGACACTAGCGGGCCGAACGAGCAGTACTTC
>-|14|-|TRBJ2-5|TRBV5-1
CASSFGAPRETQYF
TGCGCCAGCAGCTTTGGGGCTCCCCGGGAGACCCAGTACTTC
>TRBD1|14|-|TRBJ1-2|TRBV7-2
CASSPGQGHYGYTF
TGTGCCAGCAGCCCGGGACAGGGTCACTATGGCTACACCTTC
>TRBD2|15|few|TRBJ2-2|TRBV7-3
CASSLIAGGTGELFF
TGTGCCAGCAGCTTAATAGCGGGGGGGACCGGGGAGCTGTTTTTT
>TRBD2|14|few|TRBJ2-3|TRBV6-1
CASNEAGTSGTQYF
TGTGCCAGCAATGAAGCGGGGACTAGCGGTACGCAGTATTTT
>-|14|-|TRBJ2-7|TRBV6-6
CASSSDAASYEQYF
TGTGCCAGCAGTTCTGACGCAGCGTCCTACGAGCAGTACTTC
>-|14|few|TRBJ2-2|TRBV7-9
CASSLGKKTGELFF
TGTGCCAGCAGCTTAGGGAAAAAGACCGGGGAGCTGTTTTTT
>TRBD2|16|few|TRBJ2-7|TRBV7-9
CASSQRTSGSSYEQYF
TGTGCCAGCAGCCAGAGGACTAGCGGGAGCTCCTACGAGCAGTACTTC
>-|13|few|TRBJ2-1|TRBV27
CASSFSVYNEQFF
TGTGCCAGCAGTTTTAGTGTATACAATGAGCAGTTCTTC
>-|15|-|TRBJ1-1|TRBV7-6
CASSLAHGPNTEAFF
TGTGCCAGCAGCTTAGCGCATGGACCGAACACTGAAGCTTTCTTT
>-|15|-|TRBJ1-1|TRBV4-1
CASSQPGTGTGEAFF
TGCGCCAGCAGCCAACCTGGGACGGGAACAGGTGAAGCTTTCTTT
>TRBD1|14|many|TRBJ2-5|TRBV9
CASSPNPGGETQYF
TGTGCCAGCAGCCCTAACCCAGGGGGAGAGACCCAGTACTTC
>-|16|-|TRBJ2-3|TRBV20-1
CSASFRTKSSTDTQYF
TGCAGTGCTAGTTTCCGGACTAAATCGAGCACAGATACGCAGTATTTT
>-|14|-|TRBJ2-7|TRBV5-5
CASSLSRAVYEQYF
TGTGCCAGCAGCTTGTCCAGGGCGGTCTACGAGCAGTACTTC
>-|10|-|TRBJ2-7|TRBV29-1
CSVGTAEQYF
TGCAGCGTTGGGACAGCCGAGCAGTACTTC
>-|16|few|TRBJ1-1|TRBV7-9
CASTAGTTGVGTEAFF
TGTGCCAGCACCGCCGGGACCACGGGGGTCGGCACTGAAGCTTTCTTT
>-|13|few|TRBJ2-1|TRBV5-1
CASIKDGNNEQFF
TGCGCCAGCATTAAGGACGGCAACAATGAGCAGTTCTTC
>TRBD1|13|many|TRBJ1-5|TRBV12-3/TRBV12-4
CASSLHRGQPQHF
TGTGCCAGCAGCCTCCACAGGGGTCAGCCCCAGCATTTT
>TRBD2|15|-|TRBJ2-7|TRBV6-5
CASSYRLAGLYEQYF
TGTGCCAGCAGTTACAGGCTAGCGGGATTGTACGAGCAGTACTTC
>-|13|few|TRBJ2-5|TRBV12-3/TRBV12-4
CASSLTSQETQYF
TGTGCCAGCAGTTTAACTAGCCAAGAGACCCAGTACTTC
>TRBD1|15|many|TRBJ2-2|TRBV4-1
CASSQVGQGRGELFF
TGCGCCAGCAGCCAAGTAGGACAGGGAAGGGGGGAGCTGTTTTTT
>TRBD2|16|few|TRBJ2-1|TRBV28
CASSLTSGIYYNEQFF
TGTGCCAGCAGTTTGACTAGCGGGATATATTACAATGAGCAGTTCTTC
>TRBD1|12|-|TRBJ1-2|TRBV20-1
CSADDRGNGHTF
TGCAGTGCCGACGACAGGGGGAATGGCCACACCTTC
>TRBD2|16|few|TRBJ2-1|TRBV4-1
CASSQIQGPGGGEQFF
TGCGCCAGCAGCCAAATTCAGGGACCCGGCGGGGGTGAGCAGTTCTTC
>-|14|-|TRBJ2-4|TRBV2
CASRQVLAKNIQYF
TGTGCCAGCAGACAGGTCTTAGCCAAAAACATTCAGTACTTC
>TRBD2|19|many|TRBJ2-7|TRBV27
CASSLAGTSGAHTYYEQYF
TGTGCCAGCAGTTTAGCCGGGACTAGCGGAGCACATACCTACTACGAGCAGTACTTC
>-|16|many|TRBJ2-3|TRBV4-3
CASSQDGVPSTDTQYF
TGCGCCAGCAGCCAAGATGGAGTCCCTAGCACAGATACGCAGTATTTT
>-|15|-|TRBJ2-4|TRBV3-1
CASSLNTGTKNIQYF
TGTGCCAGCAGCCTTAATACCGGGACGAAAAACATTCAGTACTTC
>-|15|few|TRBJ2-7|TRBV5-6
CASSLGAGRQYQQYF
TGTGCCAGCAGCTTGGGGGCAGGGAGGCAATACCAGCAGTACTTC
>-|16|many|TRBJ2-5|TRBV12-3/TRBV12-4
CASSRVGYGNRETQYF
TGTGCCAGCAGTCGCGTAGGCTATGGGAACAGGGAGACCCAGTACTTC
>TRBD2|17|-|TRBJ2-5|TRBV7-9
CASSQTRTSVDSETQYF
TGTGCCAGCAGTCAAACCCGGACTAGCGTAGACTCGGAGACCCAGTACTTC
>TRBD2|14|-|TRBJ2-7|TRBV4-1
CASSQGLAGVEQYF
TGCGCCAGCAGCCAAGGGCTAGCGGGAGTCGAGCAGTACTTC